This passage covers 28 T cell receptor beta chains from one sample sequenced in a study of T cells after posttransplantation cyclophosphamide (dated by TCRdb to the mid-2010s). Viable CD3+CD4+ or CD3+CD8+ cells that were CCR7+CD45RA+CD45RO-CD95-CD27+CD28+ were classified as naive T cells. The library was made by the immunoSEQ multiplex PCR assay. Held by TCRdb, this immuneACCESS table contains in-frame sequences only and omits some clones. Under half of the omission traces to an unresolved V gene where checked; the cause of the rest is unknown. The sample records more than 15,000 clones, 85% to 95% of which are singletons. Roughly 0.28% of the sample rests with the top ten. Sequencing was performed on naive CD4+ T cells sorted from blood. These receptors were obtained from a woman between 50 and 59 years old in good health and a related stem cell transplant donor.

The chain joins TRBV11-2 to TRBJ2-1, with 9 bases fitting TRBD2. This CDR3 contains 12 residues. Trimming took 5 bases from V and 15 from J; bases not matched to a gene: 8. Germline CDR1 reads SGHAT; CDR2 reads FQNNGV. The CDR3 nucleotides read TGTGCCAGCAGCCCCCAGGGACTAGCCCGGTTCTTC. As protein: CASSPQGLARFF.

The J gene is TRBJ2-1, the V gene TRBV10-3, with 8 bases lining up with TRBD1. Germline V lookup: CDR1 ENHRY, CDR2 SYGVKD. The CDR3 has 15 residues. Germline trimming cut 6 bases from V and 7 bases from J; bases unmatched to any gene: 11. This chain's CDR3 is CAIRSPRTGINEQFF. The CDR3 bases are TGTGCCATCAGATCCCCCCGGACAGGGATTAATGAGCAGTTCTTC.

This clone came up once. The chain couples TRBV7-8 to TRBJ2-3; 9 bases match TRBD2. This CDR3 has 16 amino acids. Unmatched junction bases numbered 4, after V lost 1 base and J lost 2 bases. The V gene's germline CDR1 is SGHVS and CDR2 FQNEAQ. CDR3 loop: CASSLGAGGFTDTQYF. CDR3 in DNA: TGTGCCAGCAGCTTAGGCGCGGGAGGGTTCACAGATACGCAGTATTTT.

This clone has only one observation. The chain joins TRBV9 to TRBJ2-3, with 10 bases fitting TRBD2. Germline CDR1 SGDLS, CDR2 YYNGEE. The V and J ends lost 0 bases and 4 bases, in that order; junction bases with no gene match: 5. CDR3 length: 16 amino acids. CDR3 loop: CASSVGASGRADTQYF. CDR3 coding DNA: TGTGCCAGCAGCGTAGGGGCTAGCGGGAGAGCAGATACGCAGTATTTT.

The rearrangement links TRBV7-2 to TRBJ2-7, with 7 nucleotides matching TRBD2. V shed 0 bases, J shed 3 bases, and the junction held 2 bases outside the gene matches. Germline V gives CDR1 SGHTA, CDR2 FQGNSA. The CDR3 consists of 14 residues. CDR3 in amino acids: CASSLATSRYEQYF. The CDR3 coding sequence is TGTGCCAGCAGCTTAGCGACTAGCCGCTACGAGCAGTACTTC.

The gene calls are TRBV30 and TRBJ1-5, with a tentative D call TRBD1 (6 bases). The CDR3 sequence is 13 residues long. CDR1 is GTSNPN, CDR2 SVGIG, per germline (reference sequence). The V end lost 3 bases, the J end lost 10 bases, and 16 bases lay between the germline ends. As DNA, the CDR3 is TGTGCCTGGAGATCAGGGGTAAACGGACCCCAGCATTTT. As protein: CAWRSGVNGPQHF. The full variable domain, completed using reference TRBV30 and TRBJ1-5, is SQTIHQWPATLVQPVGSPLSLECTVEGTSNPNLYWYRQAAGRGLQLLFYSVGIGQISSEVPQNLSASRPQDRQFILSSKKLLLSDSGFYLCAWRSGVNGPQHFGDGTRLSIL.

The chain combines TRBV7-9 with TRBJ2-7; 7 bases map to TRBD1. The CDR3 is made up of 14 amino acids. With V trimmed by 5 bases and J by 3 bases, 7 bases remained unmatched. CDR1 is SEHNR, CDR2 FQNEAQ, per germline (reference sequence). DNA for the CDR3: TGTGCCAGCAGCCTCGGGACAGCTAACTACGAGCAGTACTTC. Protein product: CASSLGTANYEQYF.

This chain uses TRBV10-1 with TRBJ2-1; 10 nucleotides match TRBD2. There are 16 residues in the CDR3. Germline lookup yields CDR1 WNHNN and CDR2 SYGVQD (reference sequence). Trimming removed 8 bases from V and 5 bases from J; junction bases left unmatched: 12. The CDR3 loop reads CASGLYTSGNHNEQFF. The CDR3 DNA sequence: TGCGCCAGCGGATTATATACTAGCGGGAACCACAATGAGCAGTTCTTC.

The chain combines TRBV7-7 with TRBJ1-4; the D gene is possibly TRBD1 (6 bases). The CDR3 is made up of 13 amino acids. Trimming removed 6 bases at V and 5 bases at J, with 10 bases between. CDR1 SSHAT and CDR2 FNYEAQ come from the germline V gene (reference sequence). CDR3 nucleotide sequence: TGTGCCAGCAGTTTGGACAGAAATGAAAAACTGTTTTTT. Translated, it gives CASSLDRNEKLFF.

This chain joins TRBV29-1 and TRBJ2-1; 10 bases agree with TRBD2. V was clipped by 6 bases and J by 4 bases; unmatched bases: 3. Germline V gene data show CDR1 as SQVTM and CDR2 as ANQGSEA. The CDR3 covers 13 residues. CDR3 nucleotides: TGCAGCGTCGGGACTAGCGAATACAATGAGCAGTTCTTC. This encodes CSVGTSEYNEQFF.

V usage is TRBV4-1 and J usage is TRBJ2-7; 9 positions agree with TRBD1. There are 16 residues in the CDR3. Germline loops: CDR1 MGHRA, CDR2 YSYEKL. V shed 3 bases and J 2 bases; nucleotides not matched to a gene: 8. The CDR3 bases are TGCGCCAGCAGCCAGGTCTACAGGGGGCTCGCCTACGAGCAGTACTTC. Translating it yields CASSQVYRGLAYEQYF.

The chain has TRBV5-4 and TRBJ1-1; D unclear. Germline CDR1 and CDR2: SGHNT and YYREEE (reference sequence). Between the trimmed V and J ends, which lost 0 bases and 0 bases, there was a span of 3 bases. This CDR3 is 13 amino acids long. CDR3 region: CASSLELNTEAFF. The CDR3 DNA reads TGTGCCAGCAGCTTGGAGCTGAACACTGAAGCTTTCTTT.

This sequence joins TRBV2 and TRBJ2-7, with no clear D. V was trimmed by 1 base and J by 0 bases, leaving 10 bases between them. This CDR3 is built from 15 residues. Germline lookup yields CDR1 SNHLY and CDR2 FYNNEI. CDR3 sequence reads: CASSEDVHYSYEQYF. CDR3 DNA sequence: TGTGCCAGCAGTGAAGACGTTCACTACTCCTACGAGCAGTACTTC.

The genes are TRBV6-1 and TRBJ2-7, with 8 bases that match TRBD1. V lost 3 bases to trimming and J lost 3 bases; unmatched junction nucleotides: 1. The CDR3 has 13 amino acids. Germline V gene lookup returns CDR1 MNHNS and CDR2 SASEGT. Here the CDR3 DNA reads TGTGCCAGCAGTGACGGACAGGGCTACGAGCAGTACTTC. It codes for CASSDGQGYEQYF.

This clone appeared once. In DNA, the CDR3 is TGTGCCACCAGCGCTCGGGACACCCCACACGAGCAGTACTTC. Residues: CATSARDTPHEQYF. The rearrangement joins TRBV15 to TRBJ2-7; D is possibly TRBD1 (6 bases). V lost 5 bases, J lost 5 bases, and 16 bases lay in between. The CDR3 consists of 14 residues. Germline CDR1 reads LNHNV; CDR2 reads YYDKDF (reference sequence).

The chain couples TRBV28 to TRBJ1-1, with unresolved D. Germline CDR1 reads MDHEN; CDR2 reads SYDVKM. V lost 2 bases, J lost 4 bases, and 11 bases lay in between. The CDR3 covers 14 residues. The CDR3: CASSLPAERTEAFF. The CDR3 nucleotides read TGTGCCAGCAGTTTACCCGCGGAGCGCACTGAAGCTTTCTTT. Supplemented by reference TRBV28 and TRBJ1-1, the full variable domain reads DVKVTQSSRYLVKRTGEKVFLECVQDMDHENMFWYRQDPGLGLRLIYFSYDVKMKEKGDIPEGYSVSREKKERFSLILESASTNQTSMYLCASSLPAERTEAFFGQGTRLTVV.

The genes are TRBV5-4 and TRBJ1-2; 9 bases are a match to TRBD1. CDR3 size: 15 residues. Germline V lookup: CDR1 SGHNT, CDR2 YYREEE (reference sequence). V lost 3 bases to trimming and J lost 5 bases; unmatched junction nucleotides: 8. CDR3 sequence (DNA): TGTGCCAGCAGCTCCCCGACAGGGGGGGAGTATGGCTACACCTTC. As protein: CASSSPTGGEYGYTF.

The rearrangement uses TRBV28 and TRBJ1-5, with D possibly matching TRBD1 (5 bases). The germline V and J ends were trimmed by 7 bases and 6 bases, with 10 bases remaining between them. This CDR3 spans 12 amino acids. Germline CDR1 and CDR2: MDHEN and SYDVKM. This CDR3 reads CASITGGQPQHF. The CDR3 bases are TGTGCCAGCATTACGGGGGGTCAGCCCCAGCATTTT.

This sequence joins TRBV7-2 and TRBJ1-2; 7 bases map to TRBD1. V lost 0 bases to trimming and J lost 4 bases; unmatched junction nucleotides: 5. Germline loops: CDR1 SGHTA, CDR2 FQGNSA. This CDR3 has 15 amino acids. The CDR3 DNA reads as TGTGCCAGCAGCTTAGCAGGGGGCTTAGGCTATGGCTACACCTTC. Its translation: CASSLAGGLGYGYTF.

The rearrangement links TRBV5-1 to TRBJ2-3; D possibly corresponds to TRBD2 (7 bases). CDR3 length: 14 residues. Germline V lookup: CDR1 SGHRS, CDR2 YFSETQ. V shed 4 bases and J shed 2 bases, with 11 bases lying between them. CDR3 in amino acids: CASSREGDTDTQYF. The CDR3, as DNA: TGCGCCAGCAGCAGGGAGGGGGACACAGATACGCAGTATTTT.

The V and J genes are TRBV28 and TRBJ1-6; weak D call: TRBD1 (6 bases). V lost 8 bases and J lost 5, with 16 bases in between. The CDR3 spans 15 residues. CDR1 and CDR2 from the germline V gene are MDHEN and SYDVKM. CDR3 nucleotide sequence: TGTGCCAGCTCCCTTCCCCAGGGGAATAATTCACCCCTCCACTTT. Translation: CASSLPQGNNSPLHF.

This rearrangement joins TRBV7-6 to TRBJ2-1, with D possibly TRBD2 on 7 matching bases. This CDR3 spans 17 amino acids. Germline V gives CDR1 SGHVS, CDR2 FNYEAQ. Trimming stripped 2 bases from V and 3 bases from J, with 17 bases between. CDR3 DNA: TGTGCCAGCAGCTTAAGATTGGCAAGGGGGGGCTACAATGAGCAGTTCTTC. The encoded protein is CASSLRLARGGYNEQFF.

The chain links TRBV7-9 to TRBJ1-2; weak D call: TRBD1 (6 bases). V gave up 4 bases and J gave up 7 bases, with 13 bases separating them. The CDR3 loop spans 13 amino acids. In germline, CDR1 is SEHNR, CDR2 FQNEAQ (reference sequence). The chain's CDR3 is CASSSYREGGYTF. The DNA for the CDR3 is TGTGCCAGCAGCTCCTACAGGGAGGGTGGCTACACCTTC.

CDR3 DNA sequence: TGTGCCAGCAGCCAAGACCGGGACAGGCGGAACACCATATATTTT. Translated: CASSQDRDRRNTIYF. This chain links TRBV4-2 with TRBJ1-3; 8 bases align to TRBD1. J gave up 7 bases and V 0 bases, and 5 bases lay outside the gene matches. The CDR3 totals 15 residues. CDR1 is LGHNA, CDR2 YNFKEQ, per germline.

The CDR3 DNA sequence: TGTGCCAGCAGTTTAGCTATAACTGGAAACACCATATATTTT. It yields the protein CASSLAITGNTIYF. The chain recombines TRBV27 with TRBJ1-3; the D is unclear. The ends were cut back, 2 bases at V and 2 bases at J, with 7 bases in the middle. The CDR3 length is 14 residues. Germline assignment: CDR1 MNHEY and CDR2 SMNVEV (reference sequence).

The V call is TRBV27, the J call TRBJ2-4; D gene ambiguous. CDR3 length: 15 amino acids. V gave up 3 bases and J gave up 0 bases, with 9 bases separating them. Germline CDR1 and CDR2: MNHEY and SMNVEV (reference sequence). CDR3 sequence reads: CASSFGALAKNIQYF. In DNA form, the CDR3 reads TGTGCCAGCAGTTTTGGAGCTCTAGCCAAAAACATTCAGTACTTC.

The CDR3 spells CASSKVLRAGATPRTQYF. CDR3 in DNA: TGTGCCAGCAGCAAAGTTCTAAGGGCGGGAGCGACCCCTAGGACCCAGTACTTC. The V call is TRBV21-1, the J call TRBJ2-5; the DNA was not compared with TRBD2, the D call given in the table. TRBV21-1 is a pseudogene segment. The CDR3 is 18 residues long.

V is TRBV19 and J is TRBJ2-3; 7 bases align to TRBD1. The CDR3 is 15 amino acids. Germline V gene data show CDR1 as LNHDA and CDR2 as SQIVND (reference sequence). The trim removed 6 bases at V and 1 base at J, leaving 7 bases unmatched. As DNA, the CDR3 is TGTGCCAGTAGCCAACGGGACAGACGCACAGATACGCAGTATTTT. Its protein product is CASSQRDRRTDTQYF.